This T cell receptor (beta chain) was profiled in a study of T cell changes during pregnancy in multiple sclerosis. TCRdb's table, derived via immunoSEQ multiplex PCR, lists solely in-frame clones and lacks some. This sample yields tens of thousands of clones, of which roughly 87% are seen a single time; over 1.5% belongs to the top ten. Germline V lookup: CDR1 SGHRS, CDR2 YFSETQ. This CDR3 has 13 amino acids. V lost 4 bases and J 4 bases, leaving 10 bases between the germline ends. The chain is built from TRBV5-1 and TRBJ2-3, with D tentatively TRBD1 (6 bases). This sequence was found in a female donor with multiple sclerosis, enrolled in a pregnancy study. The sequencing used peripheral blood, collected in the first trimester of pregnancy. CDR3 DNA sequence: TGCGCCAGCAGCCTGGACAGTCCAGATACGCAGTATTTT. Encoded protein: CASSLDSPDTQYF. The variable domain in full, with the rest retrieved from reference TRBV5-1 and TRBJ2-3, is KAGVTQTPRYLIKTRGQQVTLSCSPISGHRSVSWYQQTPGQGLQFLFEYFSETQRNKGNFPGRFSGRQFSNSRSEMNVSTLELGDSALYLCASSLDSPDTQYFGPGTRLTVL.